A selection of T cell receptor beta chains follows, all from one sample in a study of identical twins. TCRdb analysed the 5' RACE reads with MiXCR anew, one entry per CDR3 protein. Of around 480,000 distinct CDR3 sequences listed, approximately 15% are singletons. The data were also submitted as part of a second study, on yellow fever vaccine responses in identical twins.

The sample comprised CD4+ T cells sorted from blood. The receptors were gathered from a woman between 18 and 29 years old in good health. Both conserved end residues are part of each CDR3. A D gene is named only where the DNA matches it firmly. Some rows have no size entry. The others give once, few or many, or a class for an expanded clone.

j_call	d_call	clone_size	v_call	cdr3_aa	cdr3_nt
TRBJ2-1	TRBD2	many	TRBV5-1	CASSLSGSSGGSWQFF	TGCGCCAGCAGCTTGTCGGGGTCTAGCGGTGGTAGTTGGCAGTTCTTC
TRBJ2-2	TRBD1	few	TRBV6-2/TRBV6-3	CASRPWTGLTGELFF	TGTGCCAGCAGGCCTTGGACAGGCCTCACCGGGGAGCTGTTTTTT
TRBJ1-2	-	-	TRBV5-1	CASSSTGPNYGYTF	TGCGCCAGCAGCTCGACAGGCCCTAACTATGGCTACACCTTC
TRBJ2-3	TRBD1	-	TRBV10-3	CAISESGTGGTDTQYF	TGTGCCATCAGTGAGTCTGGGACAGGAGGCACAGATACGCAGTATTTT
TRBJ2-7	TRBD2	few	TRBV7-2	CASSLATARLAGGFYEQYF	TGTGCCAGCAGCTTAGCGACTGCTCGACTAGCGGGAGGGTTCTACGAGCAGTACTTC
TRBJ2-1	TRBD2	-	TRBV28	CASSPIGREQGNEQFF	TGTGCCAGCAGTCCTATCGGGCGGGAGCAGGGCAATGAGCAGTTCTTC
TRBJ2-3	TRBD1	few	TRBV5-1	CASSLETGSTDTQYF	TGCGCCAGCAGCTTGGAGACAGGGAGCACAGATACGCAGTATTTT
TRBJ2-3	-	few	TRBV21-1	CASSKDGGCTDTQYF	TGTGCCAGCAGCAAAGATGGCGGTTGCACAGATACGCAGTATTTT
TRBJ2-1	-	few	TRBV6-1	CASTEVSRGNEQFF	TGTGCCAGCACGGAGGTGTCCCGAGGGAATGAGCAGTTCTTC
TRBJ1-6	-	-	TRBV27	CASSPDKSSYNSPLHF	TGTGCCAGCAGTCCCGACAAGAGCTCCTATAATTCACCCCTCCACTTT
TRBJ2-7	-	-	TRBV6-2/TRBV6-3	CASSYALLGREQYF	TGTGCCAGCAGTTACGCCCTCTTGGGGAGAGAGCAGTACTTC
TRBJ2-7	-	-	TRBV28	CASSSPRGKREQYF	TGTGCCAGCAGTTCCCCTAGGGGTAAGCGCGAGCAGTACTTC